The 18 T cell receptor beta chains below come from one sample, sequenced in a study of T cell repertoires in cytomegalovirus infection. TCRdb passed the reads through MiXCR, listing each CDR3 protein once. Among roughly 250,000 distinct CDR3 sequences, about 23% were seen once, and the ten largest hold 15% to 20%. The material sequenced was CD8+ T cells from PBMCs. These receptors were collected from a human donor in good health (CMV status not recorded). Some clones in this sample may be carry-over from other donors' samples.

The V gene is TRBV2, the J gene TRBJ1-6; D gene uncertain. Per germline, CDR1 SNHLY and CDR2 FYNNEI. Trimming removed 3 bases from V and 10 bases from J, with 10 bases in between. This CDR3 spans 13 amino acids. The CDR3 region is CASSELGTSPLHF. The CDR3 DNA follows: TGTGCCAGCAGTGAGTTAGGAACATCACCCCTCCACTTT.

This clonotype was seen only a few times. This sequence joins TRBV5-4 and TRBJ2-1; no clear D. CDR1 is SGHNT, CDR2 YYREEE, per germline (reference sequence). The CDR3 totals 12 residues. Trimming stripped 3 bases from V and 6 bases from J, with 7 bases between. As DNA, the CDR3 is TGTGCCAGCAGCTCCGACTCCAATGAGCAGTTCTTC. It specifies CASSSDSNEQFF.

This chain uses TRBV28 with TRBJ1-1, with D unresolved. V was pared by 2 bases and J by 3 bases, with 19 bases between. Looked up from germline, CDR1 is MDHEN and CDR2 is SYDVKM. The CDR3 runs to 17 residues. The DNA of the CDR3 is TGTGCCAGCAGTTTAATGGACTGGGTCACGAGGGACACTGAAGCTTTCTTT. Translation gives CASSLMDWVTRDTEAFF.

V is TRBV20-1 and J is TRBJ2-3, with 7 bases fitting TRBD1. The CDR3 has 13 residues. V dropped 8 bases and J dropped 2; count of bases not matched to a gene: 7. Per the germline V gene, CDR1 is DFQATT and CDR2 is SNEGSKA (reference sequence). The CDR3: CSSDRLFTDTQYF. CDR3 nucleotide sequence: TGCAGTTCGGACAGGCTTTTCACAGATACGCAGTATTTT.

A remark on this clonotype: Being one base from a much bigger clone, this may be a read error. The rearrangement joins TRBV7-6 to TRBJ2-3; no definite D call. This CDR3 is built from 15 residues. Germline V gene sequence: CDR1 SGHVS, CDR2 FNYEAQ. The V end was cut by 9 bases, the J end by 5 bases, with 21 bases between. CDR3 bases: TGTGCCAGGAGCCTATCGGGTGGCACGGGAGATACGCAGTATTTT. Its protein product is CARSLSGGTGDTQYF.

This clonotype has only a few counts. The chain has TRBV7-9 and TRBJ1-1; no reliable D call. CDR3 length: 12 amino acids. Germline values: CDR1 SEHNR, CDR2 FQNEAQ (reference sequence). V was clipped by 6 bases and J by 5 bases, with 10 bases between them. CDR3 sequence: CASRQSGTEAFF. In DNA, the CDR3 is TGTGCCAGCAGACAGTCCGGGACTGAAGCTTTCTTT.

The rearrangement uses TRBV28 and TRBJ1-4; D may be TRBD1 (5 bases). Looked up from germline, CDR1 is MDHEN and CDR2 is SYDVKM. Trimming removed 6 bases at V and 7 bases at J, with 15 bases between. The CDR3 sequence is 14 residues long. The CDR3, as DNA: TGTGCCAGCAGCCCAGGGAGCAGCGGTGAAAAACTGTTTTTT. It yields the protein CASSPGSSGEKLFF.

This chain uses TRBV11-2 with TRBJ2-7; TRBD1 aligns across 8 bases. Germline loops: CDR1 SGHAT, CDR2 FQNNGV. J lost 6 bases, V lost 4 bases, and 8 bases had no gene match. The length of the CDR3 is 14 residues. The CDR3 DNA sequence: TGTGCCAGCAGCTACCTGACAGGGGCAAGCGAGCAGTACTTC. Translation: CASSYLTGASEQYF.

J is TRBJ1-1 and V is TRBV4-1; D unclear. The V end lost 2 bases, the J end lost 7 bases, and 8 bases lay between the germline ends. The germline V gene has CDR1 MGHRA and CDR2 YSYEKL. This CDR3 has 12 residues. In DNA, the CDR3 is TGCGCCAGCAGCCAAACGGGAGGTGAAGCTTTCTTT. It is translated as CASSQTGGEAFF.

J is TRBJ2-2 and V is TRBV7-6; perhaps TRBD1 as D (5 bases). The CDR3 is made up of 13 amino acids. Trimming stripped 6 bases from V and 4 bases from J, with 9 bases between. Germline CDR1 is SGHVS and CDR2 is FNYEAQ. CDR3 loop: CASRDTTTGELFF. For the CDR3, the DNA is TGTGCCAGCAGGGACACCACCACCGGGGAGCTGTTTTTT.

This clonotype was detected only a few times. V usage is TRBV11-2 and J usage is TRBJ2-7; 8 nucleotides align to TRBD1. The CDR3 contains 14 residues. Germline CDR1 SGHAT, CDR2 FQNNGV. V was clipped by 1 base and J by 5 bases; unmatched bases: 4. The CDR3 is CASSLVGQGNEQYF. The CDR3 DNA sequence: TGTGCCAGCAGCTTAGTCGGACAGGGAAACGAGCAGTACTTC.

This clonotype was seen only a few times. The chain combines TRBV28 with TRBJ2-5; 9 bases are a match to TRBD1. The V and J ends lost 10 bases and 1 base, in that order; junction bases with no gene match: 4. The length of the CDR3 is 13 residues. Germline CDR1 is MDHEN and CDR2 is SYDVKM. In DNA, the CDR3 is TGTGCCACCGGGACAGGGCTCCAAGAGACCCAGTACTTC. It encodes CATGTGLQETQYF.

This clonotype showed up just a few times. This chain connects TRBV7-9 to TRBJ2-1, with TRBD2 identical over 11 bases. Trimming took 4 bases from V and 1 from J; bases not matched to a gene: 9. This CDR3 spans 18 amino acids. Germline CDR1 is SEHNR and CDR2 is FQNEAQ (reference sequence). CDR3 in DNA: TGTGCCAGCAGCTCAACTAGCGGGGGCTCCCGGTCCTACAATGAGCAGTTCTTC. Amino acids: CASSSTSGGSRSYNEQFF.

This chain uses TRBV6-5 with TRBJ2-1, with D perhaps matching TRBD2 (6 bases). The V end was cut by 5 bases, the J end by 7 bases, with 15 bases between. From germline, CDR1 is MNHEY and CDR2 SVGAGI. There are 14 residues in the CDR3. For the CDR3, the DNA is TGTGCCAGCAGTCCCGCCAGGGACTGGAATGAGCAGTTCTTC. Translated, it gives CASSPARDWNEQFF.

The CDR3 sequence is CASSFQTGNTEAFF. Here the CDR3 DNA reads TGTGCCAGTAGTTTCCAGACAGGTAACACTGAAGCTTTCTTT. The rearrangement uses TRBV19 and TRBJ1-1; TRBD1 is a possible D gene (6 bases). Trimming removed 5 bases from V and 2 bases from J, with 12 bases in between. This CDR3 region has 14 residues. Germline V lookup: CDR1 LNHDA, CDR2 SQIVND (reference sequence).

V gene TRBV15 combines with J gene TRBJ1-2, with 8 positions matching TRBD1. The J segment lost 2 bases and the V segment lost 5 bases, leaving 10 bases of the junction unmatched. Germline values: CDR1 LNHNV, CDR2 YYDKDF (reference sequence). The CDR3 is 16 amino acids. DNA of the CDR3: TGTGCCACCAGCGGGTGGGACAGGAGAAACAACTATGGCTACACCTTC. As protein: CATSGWDRRNNYGYTF.

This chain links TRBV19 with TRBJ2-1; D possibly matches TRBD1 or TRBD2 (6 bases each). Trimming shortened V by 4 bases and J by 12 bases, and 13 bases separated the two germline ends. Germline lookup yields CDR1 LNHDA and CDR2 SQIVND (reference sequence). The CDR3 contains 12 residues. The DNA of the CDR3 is TGTGCCAGTAGTAACGGGGGCATCGGGCAGTTCTTC. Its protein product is CASSNGGIGQFF.

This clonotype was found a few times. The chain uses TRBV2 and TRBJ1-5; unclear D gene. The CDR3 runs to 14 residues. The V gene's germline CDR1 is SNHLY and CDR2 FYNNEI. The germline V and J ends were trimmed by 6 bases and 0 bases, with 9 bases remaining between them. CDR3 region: CASRGSDSNQPQHF. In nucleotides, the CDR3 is TGTGCCAGCAGAGGCAGCGATAGCAATCAGCCCCAGCATTTT.